This TCR beta chain stems from a study of shared clonotypes between healthy human individuals. Remarks on this clone: The antigen remains unidentified. A much larger clone sits a single nucleotide away, making a read error possible. At the DNA level, this CDR3 is encoded by other sequences in the same sample as well.

Findings and caveats of the study: Memory subsets generally showed smaller estimated richness than naive subsets did.

Generated by immunoSEQ multiplex PCR, the TCRdb table keeps only in-frame clones and is missing some. The sample consists of some 1,100,000 clones, around 78% of them appearing once. Sequencing was done on a sample of memory CD4+ T cells from PBMCs. As to subset: CD45RA-negative fraction. The receptor was derived from a man aged 18 to 35 in good health. Some clones in this sample may be carry-over from other donors' samples.

The CDR3 DNA reads TGTGCCAGCAGCTTAGCCGGGGGAAACACCATATATTTT. Protein: CASSLAGGNTIYF. This chain links TRBV7-9 with TRBJ1-3; no firm D call. The CDR3 totals 13 residues. The V gene lost 0 bases and the J gene lost 4 bases, with 4 bases spanning the gap. Looked up from germline, CDR1 is SEHNR and CDR2 is FQNEAQ (reference sequence).